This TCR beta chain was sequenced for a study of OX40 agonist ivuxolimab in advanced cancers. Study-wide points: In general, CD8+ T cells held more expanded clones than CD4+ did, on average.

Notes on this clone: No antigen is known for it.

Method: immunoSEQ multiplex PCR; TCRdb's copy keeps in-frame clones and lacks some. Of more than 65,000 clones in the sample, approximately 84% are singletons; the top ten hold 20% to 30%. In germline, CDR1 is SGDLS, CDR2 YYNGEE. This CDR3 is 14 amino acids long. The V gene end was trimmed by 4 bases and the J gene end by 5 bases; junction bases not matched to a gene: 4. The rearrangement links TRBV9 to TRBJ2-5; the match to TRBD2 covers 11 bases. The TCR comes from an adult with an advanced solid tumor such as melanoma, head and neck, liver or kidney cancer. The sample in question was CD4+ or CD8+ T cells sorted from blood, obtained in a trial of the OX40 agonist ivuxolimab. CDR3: CASSSSGGAETQYF. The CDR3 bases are TGTGCCAGCAGCAGTAGCGGGGGGGCCGAGACCCAGTACTTC.